This TCR beta chain derives from a study of early T cells in non-severe SARS-CoV-2 infection (dated by TCRdb to the early 2020s). Study-wide context: Because TCR sequencing relied on bulk RNA taken from unsorted whole blood, pairing of alpha and beta chains was not possible. What the work shows at the level of the full study, not this receptor alone: VDJdb matching was skewed toward anti-spike CD8 responses and likely underestimated virus-specific expansions by missing private and CD4 specificities.

Reading from cysteine to phenylalanine, the CDR3 counts 17 amino acids. Here the CDR3 DNA is all that survives: 51 bases in frame from base 1. Looking up the germline V gene yields CDR1 KGHSH and CDR2 LQKENI. Ends trimmed: V by 3 bases, J by 5 bases; bases unmatched to a gene: 10. The library was produced with 5' RACE. The listed sequencing device is NextSeq 500. To correct for sequencing error and PCR bias, the TCR library protocol tagged individual cDNA molecules with unique molecular identifiers. TCR alpha and beta chains were both sequenced, and the abundances of alpha and beta sequences in each sample were closely correlated with each other. Concerning the study's data processing: Decombinator V4 was used to perform V gene, J gene and CDR3 annotation of TCR sequences. Expanded TCRs were defined as changing significantly between any two time points under a Poisson model with p below 0.0001. TCR abundances were normalised to the total number of TCRs sequenced per sample and expressed as counts per million. MAIT TCRs were defined by TRAV1-2 paired with TRAJ12, TRAJ20 or TRAJ33, and iNKT TCRs by TRAV10 paired with TRAJ18. VDJdb, accessed 1 November 2021, was searched for CMV, EBV and SARS-CoV-2 annotated TCRs, excluding TCRs annotated for multiple antigens. TCRdb itself trimmed the public reads at Q25 with fastp, ran MiXCR and retained productive beta chains. Every CDR3 protein is listed once, alongside the most common genes and DNA of its rows. TCRdb assigned the V and J calls; the authors' analysis was not used. Here the sample has around 50,000 distinct CDR3 sequences; more than 6.5% occur a single time. Of the sample, 5% to 6.5% falls within the top ten clones.

This was a case-control study nested in a cohort of healthcare workers in London, UK, who had nasopharyngeal swab PCR tests and blood samples taken every week. Between 23 and 31 March 2020, the week of the UK lockdown, healthcare workers were enrolled and then followed up weekly for as long as 16 weeks. This clonotype was seen at least ten times. Its antigen remains undetermined. No clone much larger than this one lies a single base away; base qualities are absent. Sequenced input: whole blood. This receptor was taken from an adult who was a healthcare worker with PCR-confirmed SARS-CoV-2 infection or an uninfected control (not recorded which). The chain is assembled from TRBV18 and TRBJ1-6; 7 bases in the middle match TRBD1. The nucleotide sequence is given as TGTGCCAGCTCACCTTTCCCACAGGGGAAGGATAATTCACCCCTCCACTTT. It translates to CASSPFPQGKDNSPLHF.